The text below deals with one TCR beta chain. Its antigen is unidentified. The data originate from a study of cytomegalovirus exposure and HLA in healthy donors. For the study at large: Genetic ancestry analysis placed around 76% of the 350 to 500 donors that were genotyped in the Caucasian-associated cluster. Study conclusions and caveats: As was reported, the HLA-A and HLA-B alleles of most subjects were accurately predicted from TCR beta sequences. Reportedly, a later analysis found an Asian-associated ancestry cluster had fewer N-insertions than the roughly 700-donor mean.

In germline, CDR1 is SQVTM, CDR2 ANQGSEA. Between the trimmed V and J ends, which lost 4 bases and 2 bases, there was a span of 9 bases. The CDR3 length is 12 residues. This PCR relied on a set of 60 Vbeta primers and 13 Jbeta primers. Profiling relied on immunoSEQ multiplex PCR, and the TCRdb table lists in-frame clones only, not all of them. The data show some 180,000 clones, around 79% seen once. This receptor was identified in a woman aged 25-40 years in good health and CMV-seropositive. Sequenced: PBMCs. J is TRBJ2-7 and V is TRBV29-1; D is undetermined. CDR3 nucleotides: TGCAGCGTTGGAGCTGTTGCCTACGAGCAGTACTTC. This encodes CSVGAVAYEQYF.